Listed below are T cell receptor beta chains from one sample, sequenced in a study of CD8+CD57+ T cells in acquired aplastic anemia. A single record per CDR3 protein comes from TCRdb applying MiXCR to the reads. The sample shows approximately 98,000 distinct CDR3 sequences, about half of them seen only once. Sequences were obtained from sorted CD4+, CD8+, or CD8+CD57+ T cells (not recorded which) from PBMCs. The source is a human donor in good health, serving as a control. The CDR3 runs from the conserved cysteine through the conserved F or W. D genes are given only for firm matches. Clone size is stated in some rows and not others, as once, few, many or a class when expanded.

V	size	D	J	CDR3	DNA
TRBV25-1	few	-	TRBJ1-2	CASREGGNYGYTF	TGTGCCAGCCGTGAGGGGGGCAACTATGGCTACACCTTC
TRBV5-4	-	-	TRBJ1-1	CASSLSVTAGAFF	TGTGCCAGCAGCTTGAGTGTGACAGCCGGAGCTTTCTTT
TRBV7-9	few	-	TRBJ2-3	CASSFTTSTDTQYF	TGTGCCAGCAGTTTTACTACTAGCACAGATACGCAGTATTTT
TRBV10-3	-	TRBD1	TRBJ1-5	CAIRSGQGAISGDQPQHF	TGTGCCATCAGGTCGGGACAGGGGGCAATTTCGGGGGATCAGCCCCAGCATTTT
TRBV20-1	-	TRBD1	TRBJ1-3	CSARGPADRDPDHSGNTIYF	TGCAGTGCTAGAGGCCCGGCGGACAGGGATCCTGATCACTCTGGAAACACCATATATTTT
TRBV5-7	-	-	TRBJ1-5	CASPRGQPQHF	TGTGCCAGCCCACGGGGTCAGCCCCAGCATTTT
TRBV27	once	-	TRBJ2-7	CASSETVTYEQYF	TGTGCCAGCAGCGAAACAGTTACCTACGAGCAGTACTTC
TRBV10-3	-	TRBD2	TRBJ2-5	CATLGASGGSETQYF	TGTGCCACCCTAGGGGCTAGCGGGGGGTCAGAGACCCAGTACTTC
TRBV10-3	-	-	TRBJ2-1	CAISERGTTNYNEQFF	TGTGCCATCAGTGAAAGGGGGACTACTAACTACAATGAGCAGTTCTTC
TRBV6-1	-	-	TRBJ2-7	CASSLAGPQYEQYF	TGTGCCAGCAGCCTGGCGGGACCACAGTACGAGCAGTACTTC
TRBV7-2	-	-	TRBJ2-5	CASSLLGHQETQYF	TGTGCCAGCAGCTTATTGGGACACCAAGAGACCCAGTACTTC
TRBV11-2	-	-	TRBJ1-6	CASSQIRDSDSPLHF	TGTGCCAGCAGTCAAATCCGGGACTCAGATTCACCCCTCCACTTT
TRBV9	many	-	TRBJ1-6	CASSVVDSPISPLHF	TGTGCCAGCAGCGTAGTGGACTCACCGATTTCACCCCTCCACTTT
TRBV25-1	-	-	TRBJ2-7	CASSEYRQSSYEQYF	TGTGCCAGCAGTGAATACCGACAAAGCTCCTACGAGCAGTACTTC
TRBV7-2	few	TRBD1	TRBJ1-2	CASSPSDRGLWGYTF	TGTGCCAGCAGCCCATCCGACAGGGGTTTATGGGGCTACACCTTC
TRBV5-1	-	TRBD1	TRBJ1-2	CASSIDRAEAGYTF	TGCGCCAGCAGCATCGACAGGGCGGAGGCTGGCTACACCTTC
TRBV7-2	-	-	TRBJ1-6	CASSLAMGLRSPLHF	TGTGCCAGCAGCTTAGCGATGGGGCTACGCTCACCCCTCCACTTT
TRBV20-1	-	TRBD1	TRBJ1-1	CSATRGQGGTEAFF	TGCAGTGCAACGAGAGGACAGGGCGGCACTGAAGCTTTCTTT
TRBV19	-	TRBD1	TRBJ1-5	CASRDRGTLGAQHF	TGTGCCAGTAGGGACAGGGGAACCCTGGGGGCCCAGCATTTT
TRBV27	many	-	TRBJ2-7	CASSLSRTYEQYF	TGTGCCAGCAGTTTATCCAGAACCTACGAGCAGTACTTC
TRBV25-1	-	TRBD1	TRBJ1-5	CASSRGGTVNQPQHF	TGTGCCAGCAGTCGAGGTGGGACAGTCAATCAGCCCCAGCATTTT
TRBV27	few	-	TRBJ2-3	CASSFAPPGTDTQYF	TGTGCCAGCAGTTTTGCCCCGCCGGGCACAGATACGCAGTATTTT
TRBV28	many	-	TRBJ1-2	CASRAADPRYGYTF	TGTGCCAGCAGGGCAGCGGACCCTCGCTATGGCTACACCTTC
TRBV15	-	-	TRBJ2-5	CATSRHQETQYF	TGTGCCACCAGCAGGCATCAAGAGACCCAGTACTTC
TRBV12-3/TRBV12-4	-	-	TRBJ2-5	CASSLNQGSEETQYF	TGTGCCAGCAGTTTGAATCAGGGTAGTGAAGAGACCCAGTACTTC
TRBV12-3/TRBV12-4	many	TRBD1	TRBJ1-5	CASQGVGNQPQHF	TGTGCCAGCCAGGGGGTTGGCAATCAGCCCCAGCATTTT
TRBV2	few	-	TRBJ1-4	CASSVEKLFF	TGTGCCAGCAGTGTGGAAAAACTGTTTTTT
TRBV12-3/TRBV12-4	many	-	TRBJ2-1	CASSILTGQGTEQFF	TGTGCCAGCAGTATACTAACGGGGCAGGGGACTGAGCAGTTCTTC
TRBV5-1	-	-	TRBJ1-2	CASSVRAVESYGYTF	TGCGCCAGCAGCGTAAGGGCGGTCGAGTCATATGGCTACACCTTC
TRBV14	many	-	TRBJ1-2	CASSPGGYGYTF	TGTGCCAGCAGTCCGGGGGGCTATGGCTACACCTTC
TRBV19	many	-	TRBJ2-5	CASSMSGADLQETQYF	TGTGCCAGTAGTATGTCAGGCGCTGACCTTCAAGAGACCCAGTACTTC
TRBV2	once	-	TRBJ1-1	CASSGTEAFF	TGTGCCAGCAGTGGTACTGAAGCTTTCTTT
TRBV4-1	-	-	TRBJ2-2	CASSPIISRELFF	TGCGCCAGCAGCCCTATAATATCCCGGGAGCTGTTTTTT
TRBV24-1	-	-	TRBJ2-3	CATSGPGDTQYF	TGTGCCACCAGTGGGCCCGGGGATACGCAGTATTTT
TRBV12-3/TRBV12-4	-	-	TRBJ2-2	CASSLVVGELFF	TGTGCCAGCAGTTTAGTGGTCGGGGAGCTGTTTTTT
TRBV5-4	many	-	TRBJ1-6	CASSTSSYNSPLHF	TGTGCCAGCAGCACTAGCTCCTATAATTCACCCCTCCACTTT
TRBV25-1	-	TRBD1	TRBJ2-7	CAWTDGAGGSYEQYF	TGTGCCTGGACGGATGGGGCAGGGGGCAGCTACGAGCAGTACTTC
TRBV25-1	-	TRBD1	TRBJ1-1	CASSQHAGGDTEAFF	TGCGCCAGCAGCCAACACGCAGGGGGTGACACTGAAGCTTTCTTT
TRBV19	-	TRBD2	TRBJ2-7	CATDAGGREQYF	TGTGCCACCGACGCGGGAGGTCGAGAGCAGTACTTC
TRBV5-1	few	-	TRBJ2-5	CASSLDETQYF	TGCGCCAGCAGCTTGGACGAGACCCAGTACTTC
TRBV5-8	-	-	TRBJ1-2	CASSLAGNRGYGYTF	TGTGCCAGCAGCTTGGCCGGGAACCGCGGCTATGGCTACACCTTC
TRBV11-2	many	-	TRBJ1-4	CASSLEWGTATNEKLFF	TGTGCCAGCAGCTTAGAATGGGGGACTGCAACTAATGAAAAACTGTTTTTT
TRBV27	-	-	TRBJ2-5	CASSPGDQETQYF	TGTGCCAGCAGCCCTGGGGATCAAGAGACCCAGTACTTC
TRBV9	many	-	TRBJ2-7	CASSPGSGNTYEQYF	TGTGCCAGCAGCCCAGGTTCAGGGAACACCTACGAGCAGTACTTC
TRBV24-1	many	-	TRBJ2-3	CATSDLGDTQYF	TGTGCCACCAGTGACTTGGGAGATACGCAGTATTTT